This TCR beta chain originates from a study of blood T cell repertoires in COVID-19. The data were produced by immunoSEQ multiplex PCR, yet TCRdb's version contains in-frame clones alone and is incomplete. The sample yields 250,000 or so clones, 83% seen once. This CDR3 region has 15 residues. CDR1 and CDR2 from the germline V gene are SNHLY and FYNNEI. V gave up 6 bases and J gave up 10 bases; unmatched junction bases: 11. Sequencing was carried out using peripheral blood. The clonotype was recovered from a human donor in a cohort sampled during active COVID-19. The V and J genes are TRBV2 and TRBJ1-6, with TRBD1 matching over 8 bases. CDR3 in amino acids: CASRGLRGPESPLHF. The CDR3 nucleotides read TGTGCCAGCAGAGGCCTCAGGGGGCCTGAATCACCCCTCCACTTT.